Below, one T cell receptor beta chain is given with its context. The data belong to a study of T cell changes during pregnancy in multiple sclerosis. This CDR3 comprises 14 residues. Germline V gene sequence: CDR1 SGHKS, CDR2 YYEKEE (reference sequence). V gave up 0 bases and J gave up 7 bases, with 13 bases separating them. The assay was immunoSEQ multiplex PCR, and TCRdb's table has in-frame clones only and misses some. The data hold tens of thousands of clones, with around 90% observed a single time. This specimen consisted of CD8+ T cells from peripheral blood mononuclear cells, obtained after pregnancy. The receptor comes from a female donor with multiple sclerosis, enrolled in a pregnancy study. This rearrangement joins TRBV5-5 to TRBJ1-1; D might be TRBD1 (6 bases). In DNA form, the CDR3 reads TGTGCCAGCAGCTTGGATTTGGGGGCGGATGAAGCTTTCTTT. Translated, it gives CASSLDLGADEAFF.